Each of the 14 T cell receptor beta chains below was sequenced from the same sample in a study of cytomegalovirus exposure and HLA in healthy donors. The study ran its PCR with 60 Vbeta and 13 Jbeta primers. Assay: immunoSEQ multiplex PCR; the TCRdb copy retains only in-frame clones and omits some. The sample consists of around 130,000 clones, about 74% of them appearing once. The specimen was PBMCs. The receptor set was obtained from a man in his forties in good health and CMV-seropositive.

V and J are TRBV10-1 and TRBJ2-7; TRBD2 is a possible D gene (6 bases). The CDR3 is 19 amino acids. The germline V gene has CDR1 WNHNN and CDR2 SYGVQD (reference sequence). V was cut by 0 bases and J by 3 bases, with 24 bases left in between. The CDR3 loop is CASSESTGLPVPLIYEQYF. The CDR3 coding sequence is TGCGCCAGCAGTGAGTCGACGGGACTTCCCGTACCCCTAATCTACGAGCAGTACTTC.

V gene TRBV6-1 combines with J gene TRBJ1-2; 7 nucleotides agree with TRBD1. CDR3 length equals 14 residues. Germline V gene lookup returns CDR1 MNHNS and CDR2 SASEGT. With V trimmed by 2 bases and J by 2 bases, 2 bases remained unmatched. CDR3 sequence reads: CASSEPDRNYGYTF. CDR3 DNA sequence: TGTGCCAGCAGTGAACCGGACAGGAACTATGGCTACACCTTC.

The chain has TRBV5-1 and TRBJ2-7; perhaps TRBD1 as D (6 bases). Germline V gene lookup returns CDR1 SGHRS and CDR2 YFSETQ. This CDR3 has 15 amino acids. Deletions cut 4 bases from V and 1 base from J, with 15 bases between. CDR3 region: CASSPGQGQSYEQYF. For the CDR3, the DNA is TGCGCCAGCAGCCCAGGCCAGGGACAATCCTACGAGCAGTACTTC.

The V call is TRBV27, the J call TRBJ1-6; 11 bases map to TRBD1. With V trimmed by 1 base and J by 7 bases, 6 bases remained unmatched. This CDR3 comprises 17 residues. Germline-derived CDR1 and CDR2 are MNHEY and SMNVEV (reference sequence). CDR3 in DNA: TGTGCCAGCAGTTTATACGGACAGGGGGCTATCAATTCACCCCTCCACTTT. Translation: CASSLYGQGAINSPLHF.

V usage is TRBV5-1 and J usage is TRBJ2-2; D is unclear. CDR1 SGHRS and CDR2 YFSETQ come from the germline V gene. This CDR3 is built from 18 residues. The germline V and J ends were trimmed by 1 base and 6 bases, with 22 bases remaining between them. CDR3 amino acids: CASSLFKGAERLAGELFF. The CDR3 region has the DNA TGCGCCAGCAGCTTGTTCAAAGGCGCGGAGCGTTTGGCCGGGGAGCTGTTTTTT. Full variable domain (outside the CDR3, taken from reference TRBV5-1 and TRBJ2-2): KAGVTQTPRYLIKTRGQQVTLSCSPISGHRSVSWYQQTPGQGLQFLFEYFSETQRNKGNFPGRFSGRQFSNSRSEMNVSTLELGDSALYLCASSLFKGAERLAGELFFGEGSRLTVL.

CDR3 region: CASSPGTPLEYF. CDR3 DNA: TGTGCCAGCTCACCCGGGACACCATTGGAGTACTTC. V usage is TRBV18 and J usage is TRBJ2-4; D perhaps matches TRBD1 (6 bases). V lost 3 bases and J 14 bases, leaving 14 bases between the germline ends. Germline V gene lookup returns CDR1 KGHSH and CDR2 LQKENI. The CDR3 consists of 12 residues. Full variable domain (missing parts from reference TRBV18 and TRBJ2-4): NAGVMQNPRHLVRRRGQEARLRCSPMKGHSHVYWYRQLPEEGLKFMVYLQKENIIDESGMPKERFSAEFPKEGPSILRIQQVVRGDSAAYFCASSPGTPLEYFGAGTRLSVL.

The chain couples TRBV10-3 to TRBJ2-5; D is unresolved. V was clipped by 4 bases and J by 5 bases, with 11 bases between them. Germline CDR1 reads ENHRY; CDR2 reads SYGVKD. The CDR3 totals 13 residues. DNA for the CDR3: TGTGCCATCAGTGGCCTAGTTAGGGAGACCCAGTACTTC. It codes for CAISGLVRETQYF.

The chain is built from TRBV10-2 and TRBJ2-6; D gene uncertain. Germline V gene lookup returns CDR1 WSHSY and CDR2 SAAADI. The CDR3 is 16 amino acids. The V gene lost 6 bases and the J gene lost 0 bases, with 12 bases spanning the gap. The CDR3 reads CASSSIVGSGANVLTF. The CDR3 DNA reads TGCGCCAGCAGCTCGATAGTCGGCTCTGGGGCCAACGTCCTGACTTTC.

This sequence joins TRBV5-4 and TRBJ1-3; possibly TRBD1 for D (6 bases). V lost 0 bases, J lost 5 bases, and 12 bases lay in between. Germline values: CDR1 SGHNT, CDR2 YYREEE (reference sequence). The CDR3 covers 15 residues. CDR3 DNA: TGTGCCAGCAGCTTGGCCCCACAGGGTAGAAACACCATATATTTT. Translation: CASSLAPQGRNTIYF.

This clone was found a few times. The CDR3 is CASSLGRTGYNEQFF. The CDR3 DNA reads TGTGCCAGCAGCTTAGGGCGGACTGGCTACAATGAGCAGTTCTTC. The rearrangement uses TRBV7-7 and TRBJ2-1; D might be TRBD2 (5 bases). Trimming removed 1 base from V and 3 bases from J, with 10 bases in between. The CDR3 has 15 residues. The germline V gene encodes CDR1 SSHAT and CDR2 FNYEAQ (reference sequence).

V usage is TRBV7-2 and J usage is TRBJ1-6; a possible D gene is TRBD1 (5 bases). Trimming cost V 5 bases and J 9 bases, with 20 bases left between them. Germline loops: CDR1 SGHTA, CDR2 FQGNSA. The CDR3 is made up of 16 amino acids. The CDR3 loop reads CASSPRGGGAGSPLHF. CDR3 coding DNA: TGTGCCAGCAGCCCACGGGGAGGAGGGGCGGGTTCACCCCTCCACTTT.

This chain connects TRBV5-6 to TRBJ1-2; no firm D call. The CDR3 totals 13 residues. Germline CDR1 reads SGHDT; CDR2 reads YYEEEE. Trimming stripped 7 bases from V and 7 bases from J, with 17 bases between. The CDR3 DNA follows: TGTGCCAGCCAGGAGTCGGACTCTTGTGGCTACACCTTC. Amino acid sequence: CASQESDSCGYTF.

This clone was seen only a few times. This chain links TRBV27 with TRBJ2-1; maybe TRBD1 (5 bases). This CDR3 is built from 15 residues. CDR1 and CDR2 from the germline V gene are MNHEY and SMNVEV (reference sequence). Trimming took off 2 bases at V and 3 bases at J, with 11 bases between the two ends. CDR3 sequence: CASSLTRAVYNEQFF. In nucleotides, the CDR3 is TGTGCCAGCAGTTTAACCAGGGCGGTCTACAATGAGCAGTTCTTC.

This clone appeared a few times. The rearrangement joins TRBV6-5 to TRBJ1-4; D unclear. Germline values: CDR1 MNHEY, CDR2 SVGAGI. The germline V and J ends were trimmed by 0 bases and 7 bases, with 3 bases remaining between them. The CDR3 loop spans 12 amino acids. The CDR3 loop is CASSYSGEKLFF. The CDR3 coding sequence is TGTGCCAGCAGTTACTCCGGTGAAAAACTGTTTTTT.